What follows are 2 T cell receptor beta chains derived from one specimen sequenced in a study of blood T cells in healthy people across ages. PCR was performed a second time for about 6 to 12 cycles using a sample-barcoded 5' primer and a J-beta primer mix. MiXCR, run by TCRdb on the 5' RACE reads, gives a single entry per CDR3 protein. The data show more than 1.4 million distinct CDR3 sequences, 35% to 45% seen once. The sequencing sample was made of blood. The receptors here all came from a young woman in good health.

This clonotype was observed a handful of times. DNA for the CDR3: TGCGCCAGCAGGGACAGGGACTATGGCTACACCTTC. Its translation: CASRDRDYGYTF. The V and J genes are TRBV10-2 and TRBJ1-2; TRBD1 agrees at 8 bases. The CDR3 totals 12 residues. Trimming cost V 6 bases and J 3 bases; bases outside gene matches: 0. CDR1 WSHSY and CDR2 SAAADI come from the germline V gene.

This clonotype showed up just a few times. The rearrangement uses TRBV7-2 and TRBJ2-3, with D hard to call. Deletions cut 0 bases from V and 0 bases from J, with 16 bases between. The germline V gene encodes CDR1 SGHTA and CDR2 FQGNSA. The CDR3 covers 18 residues. CDR3 region: CASSLAVATHSSTDTQYF. CDR3 in DNA: TGTGCCAGCAGCTTAGCGGTGGCTACTCATTCTAGCACAGATACGCAGTATTTT.